This is a list of T cell receptor beta chains from one sample in a study of shared clonotypes between healthy human individuals. Profiling relied on immunoSEQ multiplex PCR, and the TCRdb table lists in-frame clones only, not all of them. The sample records about 2.4 million clones, roughly 93% being singletons. Sequenced: naive CD4+ T cells from PBMCs. The receptors derive from a man between 18 and 35 years old in good health. Some clones in this sample may be carry-over from other donors' samples. Both conserved end residues are part of each CDR3. The order of the fields is V gene, clone size, D gene, J gene, CDR3 DNA, CDR3 protein. D genes are given only for firm matches. Clone sizes are given selectively: once, few, many, or a class where the clone is expanded.

>TRBV18|-|-|TRBJ1-1
TGTGCCAGCTCGCGCGGGGGAAACACTGAAGCTTTCTTT
CASSRGGNTEAFF
>TRBV5-1|-|TRBD1|TRBJ2-7
TGCGCCAGCAGCCTGGGGTACGGGACAGGGGGCTACGAGCAGTACTTC
CASSLGYGTGGYEQYF
>TRBV5-6|-|-|TRBJ1-2
TGTGCCAGCAGCTTGGCAGTACAGGGCTATGGCTACACCTTC
CASSLAVQGYGYTF
>TRBV28|once|-|TRBJ1-4
TGTGCCAGCCGTCCCTTAACCGGGCGGGGGGGTAATGAAAAACTGTTTTTT
CASRPLTGRGGNEKLFF
>TRBV4-2|-|-|TRBJ2-6
TGTGCCAGCAGCCAAGTCGAGGGGTCTGGGGCCAACGTCCTGACTTTC
CASSQVEGSGANVLTF
>TRBV6-1|-|TRBD1|TRBJ2-3
TGTGCCAGCAGCCATGGGTCAGGGGGCGCAGATACGCAGTATTTT
CASSHGSGGADTQYF
>TRBV2|-|-|TRBJ2-7
TGTGCCAGCAGTTTCAAGGACTTGGGGCCCTACGAGCAGTACTTC
CASSFKDLGPYEQYF
>TRBV6-1|once|-|TRBJ2-1
TGTGCCAGCAGTGTTCAAGGACTTAACAATGAGCAGTTCTTC
CASSVQGLNNEQFF
>TRBV18|-|-|TRBJ1-2
TGTGCCAGCTCGCTCGGACCCGACTATGGCTACACCTTC
CASSLGPDYGYTF
>TRBV28|-|-|TRBJ2-7
TGTGCCAGCAGTTCCGGACAGACCTCCTACGAGCAGTACTTC
CASSSGQTSYEQYF
>TRBV4-3|-|-|TRBJ2-3
TGCGCCAGCAGTCACTACCGCACAGATACGCAGTATTTT
CASSHYRTDTQYF
>TRBV7-3|-|TRBD2|TRBJ2-1
TGTGCCAGCAGCTTACAAGCGGGAGGAATCGGCAATGAGCAGTTCTTC
CASSLQAGGIGNEQFF
>TRBV30|-|TRBD2|TRBJ2-5
TGTGCCTGGAGTTCTCTACTAGCGGTCCAAGAGACCCAGTACTTC
CAWSSLLAVQETQYF
>TRBV7-3|-|-|TRBJ2-7
TGTGCCAGCAGCCCACCCGGGGGCTACGAGCAGTACTTC
CASSPPGGYEQYF
>TRBV5-6|-|-|TRBJ1-1
TGTGCCAGCAGCTTACAGGGAGGAACTGAAGCTTTCTTT
CASSLQGGTEAFF
>TRBV28|-|TRBD2|TRBJ2-7
TGTGCCAGCAGTTTATTAGCGGGAGGGTACGAGCAGTACTTC
CASSLLAGGYEQYF
>TRBV10-3|-|-|TRBJ2-5
TGTGCCATCAGTGACTTCCGGAACCAAGAGACCCAGTACTTC
CAISDFRNQETQYF
>TRBV28|-|TRBD2|TRBJ2-5
TGTGCCAGCAGTCCCCGGACTAGCGGGAGTGAGACCCAGTACTTC
CASSPRTSGSETQYF
>TRBV5-1|-|-|TRBJ1-3
TGCGCCAGCAGCTCAACGGGCGGTGGAAACACCATATATTTT
CASSSTGGGNTIYF
>TRBV4-2|-|-|TRBJ2-3
TGTGCCAGCAGCCAAGTGGGAAGCATGGTAGATACGCAGTATTTT
CASSQVGSMVDTQYF
>TRBV28|-|TRBD2|TRBJ2-2
TGTGCCAGCAGTTTTGGGACTAGTCAGAACACCGGGGAGCTGTTTTTT
CASSFGTSQNTGELFF
>TRBV5-1|-|-|TRBJ2-7
TGCGCCAGCAGCTTAACAGGGCCCGTCTACGAGCAGTACTTC
CASSLTGPVYEQYF
>TRBV28|once|-|TRBJ2-5
TGTGCCAGCAGTTTTCCCCCAGAGACCCAGTACTTC
CASSFPPETQYF
>TRBV21-1|-|-|TRBJ2-7
TGTGCCAGCAGCAAATGGGGCAGAAGCTCCTACGAGCAGTACTTC
CASSKWGRSSYEQYF
>TRBV6-5|-|-|TRBJ1-5
TGTGCCAGCAGCCCCGGATCTAGCAATCAGCCCCAGCATTTT
CASSPGSSNQPQHF
>TRBV7-2|-|-|TRBJ2-7
TGTGCCAGCAGCTTACATCAGGGTCCCTACGAGCAGTACTTC
CASSLHQGPYEQYF
>TRBV10-1|-|TRBD2|TRBJ2-1
TGCGCCAGCAGTGCCTCCGGGACTAAGGAGCAGTTCTTC
CASSASGTKEQFF
>TRBV28|-|-|TRBJ1-2
TGTGCCAGCACTACCCCGGGGGTCAGCTATGGCTACACCTTC
CASTTPGVSYGYTF
>TRBV6-1|-|-|TRBJ2-7
TGTGCCAGCATCCAGAATGTTCCCTACGAGCAGTACTTC
CASIQNVPYEQYF
>TRBV7-3|-|-|TRBJ1-5
TGTGCCAGCAGCGCGTTTCATAGCAATCAGCCCCAGCATTTT
CASSAFHSNQPQHF
>TRBV7-8|-|TRBD1|TRBJ2-1
TGTGCCAGCAGCTTAGAGGACAGGGCCTCCTACAATGAGCAGTTCTTC
CASSLEDRASYNEQFF
>TRBV9|-|-|TRBJ1-1
TGTGCCAGCAGCCCAACCTCATTGGGCACTGAAGCTTTCTTT
CASSPTSLGTEAFF
>TRBV28|-|TRBD1|TRBJ1-2
TGTGCCAGCAGTACACAGGGGGCGAGGAACTATGGCTACACCTTC
CASSTQGARNYGYTF
>TRBV30|-|TRBD2|TRBJ2-7
TGTGCCTGGAGTGTACGTAGCGGGAGTAACTACGAGCAGTACTTC
CAWSVRSGSNYEQYF
>TRBV4-2|once|-|TRBJ2-3
TGTGCCAGCAGCCGCGAAGGGTTGGATACGCAGTATTTT
CASSREGLDTQYF
>TRBV12-1|-|-|TRBJ2-7
TGTGCCAGCAGCTTTATAGTCATGTCCGGGAGATACGAGCAGTACTTC
CASSFIVMSGRYEQYF
>TRBV7-9|-|TRBD1|TRBJ1-1
TGTGCCAGCAGCGGAGTAAACAGGGGGAACACTGAAGCTTTCTTT
CASSGVNRGNTEAFF
>TRBV7-2|-|-|TRBJ2-2
TGTGCCAGCAGCCCATTCCCAGGGGTCTTCACCGGGGAGCTGTTTTTT
CASSPFPGVFTGELFF
>TRBV5-1|-|TRBD1|TRBJ1-1
TGCGCCAGCAGCCTAGGGGACAGACTGAACACTGAAGCTTTCTTT
CASSLGDRLNTEAFF
>TRBV5-6|-|TRBD1|TRBJ1-4
TGTGCCAGCAGCGCCGGAACCGGGACAGGCAAGGGGGGTGAAAAACTGTTTTTT
CASSAGTGTGKGGEKLFF
>TRBV7-3|-|-|TRBJ2-1
TGTGCCAGCAGCTTAACGCGGGACCCAACTAATGAGCAGTTCTTC
CASSLTRDPTNEQFF
>TRBV28|-|-|TRBJ2-5
TGTGCCAGCAGTTTATCCCGACTAGAAGAGACCCAGTACTTC
CASSLSRLEETQYF
>TRBV18|-|TRBD1|TRBJ1-2
TGTGCCAGCTCACCGGACAGGAATAACTATGGCTACACCTTC
CASSPDRNNYGYTF
>TRBV7-9|-|TRBD1|TRBJ2-7
TGTGCCAGCAGGGCAGGGACAGGGGCCTACGAGCAGTACTTC
CASRAGTGAYEQYF
>TRBV5-1|-|TRBD1|TRBJ2-2
TGCGCCAGCAGCTCAGACAGGGGTAGCGGGGAGCTGTTTTTT
CASSSDRGSGELFF
>TRBV14|once|-|TRBJ1-2
TGTGCCAGCAGCCAAGCGGGCGGGAAGAGCCTCTATGGCTACACCTTC
CASSQAGGKSLYGYTF
>TRBV7-8|-|TRBD2|TRBJ2-7
TGTGCCAGCAGCTTAGCGCTGGCACTAGCGGGCTCCAACTACGAGCAGTACTTC
CASSLALALAGSNYEQYF
>TRBV28|-|-|TRBJ1-1
TGTGCCAGCAGGGGGGCCCGGAACACTGAAGCTTTCTTT
CASRGARNTEAFF
>TRBV5-1|-|-|TRBJ2-3
TGCGCCAGCAGCTTGGATCCCAGCGGGTTGAGCACAGATACGCAGTATTTT
CASSLDPSGLSTDTQYF
>TRBV6-6|-|TRBD2|TRBJ2-3
TGTGCCAGCTTGCTCCCTAGCGGGGGCACAGATACGCAGTATTTT
CASLLPSGGTDTQYF
>TRBV5-1|-|-|TRBJ2-5
TGCGCCAGCAGCTTGGTGCAGTCCGAAGAGACCCAGTACTTC
CASSLVQSEETQYF
>TRBV2|-|-|TRBJ1-4
TGTGCCAGCAGTAGATGGGGGGGCTCAACTAATGAAAAACTGTTTTTT
CASSRWGGSTNEKLFF
>TRBV7-9|-|-|TRBJ1-2
TGTGCCAGCAGCTTAGCGCCAGGCAGCTACACCTTC
CASSLAPGSYTF